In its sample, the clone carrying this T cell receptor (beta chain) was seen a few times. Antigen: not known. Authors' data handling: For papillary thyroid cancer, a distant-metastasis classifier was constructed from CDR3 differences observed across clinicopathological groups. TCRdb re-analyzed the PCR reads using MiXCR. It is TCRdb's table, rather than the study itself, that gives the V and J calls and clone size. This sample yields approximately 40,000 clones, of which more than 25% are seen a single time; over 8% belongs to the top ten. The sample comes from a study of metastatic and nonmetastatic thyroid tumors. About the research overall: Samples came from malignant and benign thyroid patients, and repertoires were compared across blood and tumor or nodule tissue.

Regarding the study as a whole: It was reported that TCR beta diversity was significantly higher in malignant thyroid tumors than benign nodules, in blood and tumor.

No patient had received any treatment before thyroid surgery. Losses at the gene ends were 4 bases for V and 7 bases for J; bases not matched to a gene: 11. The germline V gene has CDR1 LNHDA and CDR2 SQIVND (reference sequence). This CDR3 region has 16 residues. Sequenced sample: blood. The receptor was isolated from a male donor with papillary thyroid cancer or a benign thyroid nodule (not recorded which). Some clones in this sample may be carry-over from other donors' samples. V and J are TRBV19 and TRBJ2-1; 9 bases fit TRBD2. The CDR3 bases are TGTGCCAGTAGTAGCCGGGTAGCGGGAGTGATAAATGAGCAGTTCTTC. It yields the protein CASSSRVAGVINEQFF.